This T cell receptor beta chain was captured by sequencing in a study of graft-versus-host responses after intestinal transplantation. Across the whole study: The study gave all recipients anti-thymocyte globulin induction, then tacrolimus and steroids for 2 to 3 years. Study-wide results and limits: GvH clones appeared in recipient marrow, some first in ileum or blood. Graft-donor T cell macrochimerism coincided with high graft-versus-host to host-versus-graft clonal ratios in allografts.

Sequenced by immunoSEQ multiplex PCR; TCRdb stores in-frame clones only, minus some. Of approximately 110,000 clones in the sample, about 92% were seen once. To note about this clone: The antigen remains undetermined. A read error may produce the germline difference seen at one junction end.

The receptor was derived from a human donor who was the organ donor for an intestinal transplant. The sample was unstimulated CD8+ T cells sorted from spleen or lymph node cells, taken before transplant.

CDR3 residues: CAISESTGTGPQFHF. CDR3 DNA: TGTGCCATCAGTGAGTCGACGGGGACAGGGCCACAATTCCACTTC. The chain combines TRBV10-3 with TRBJ1-2; 9 positions match TRBD1. The V gene's germline CDR1 is ENHRY and CDR2 SYGVKD. CDR3 length: 15 residues.